This T cell receptor (beta chain) was obtained from a study of chemoradiotherapy in HPV16-positive cancers. Study at large: A couple of HPV16-positive patients' cells yielded candidate HPV-specific clones and common motifs.

This clone was observed a handful of times. Antigen: not known. Sequencing was performed with immunoSEQ multiplex PCR; in TCRdb, only in-frame clones are kept and a portion is missing. The sample has just over 25,000 clones, just over 90% seen once. Trimming pared 4 bases from V and 2 bases from J, leaving 6 bases between. The CDR3 has 12 residues. Looked up from germline, CDR1 is SNHLY and CDR2 is FYNNEI. Findings and limits, study-wide: Functional assays defining HPV-specific T cells used only two HPV16-positive patients. HPV-responsive T-cell expansion during chemoradiotherapy was linked to improved recurrence-free survival in HPV16-positive patients. Candidate HPV-specific clones and E7-related TCR motifs grew in tumor during treatment.

The TCR sequence derives from a human donor with HPV-associated anogenital cancer. The specimen comprised blood, sampled from a patient who underwent chemoradiotherapy. The V and J genes are TRBV2 and TRBJ2-7; D remains ambiguous. The CDR3 protein is CASSGQAYEQYF. CDR3 DNA sequence: TGTGCCAGCAGTGGGCAGGCCTACGAGCAGTACTTC.